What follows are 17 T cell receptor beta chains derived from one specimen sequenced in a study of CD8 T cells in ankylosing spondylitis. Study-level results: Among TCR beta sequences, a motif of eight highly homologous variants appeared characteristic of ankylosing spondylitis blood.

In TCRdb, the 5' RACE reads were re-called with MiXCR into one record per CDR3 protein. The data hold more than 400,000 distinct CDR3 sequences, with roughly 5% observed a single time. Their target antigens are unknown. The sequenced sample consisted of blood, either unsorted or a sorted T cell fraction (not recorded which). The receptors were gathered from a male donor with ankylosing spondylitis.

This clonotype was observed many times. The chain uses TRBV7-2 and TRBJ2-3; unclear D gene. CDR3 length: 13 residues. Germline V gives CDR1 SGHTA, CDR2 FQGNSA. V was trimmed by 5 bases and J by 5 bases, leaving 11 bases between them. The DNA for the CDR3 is TGTGCCAGCAGCCCCAACAGTGGAGATACGCAGTATTTT. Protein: CASSPNSGDTQYF.

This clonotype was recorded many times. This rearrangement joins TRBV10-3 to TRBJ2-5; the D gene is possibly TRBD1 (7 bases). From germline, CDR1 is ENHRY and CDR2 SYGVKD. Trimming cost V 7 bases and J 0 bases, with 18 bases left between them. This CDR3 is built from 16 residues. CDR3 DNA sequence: TGTGCCATCAACCAGGGGGGCGGTTTGTACCAAGAGACCCAGTACTTC. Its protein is CAINQGGGLYQETQYF.

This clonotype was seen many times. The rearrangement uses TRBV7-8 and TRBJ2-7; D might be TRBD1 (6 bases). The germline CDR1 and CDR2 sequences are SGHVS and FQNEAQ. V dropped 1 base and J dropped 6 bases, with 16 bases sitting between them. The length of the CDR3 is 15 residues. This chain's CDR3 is CASSLVQGWGGEQYF. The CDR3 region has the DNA TGTGCCAGCAGCTTAGTACAGGGATGGGGCGGCGAGCAGTACTTC.

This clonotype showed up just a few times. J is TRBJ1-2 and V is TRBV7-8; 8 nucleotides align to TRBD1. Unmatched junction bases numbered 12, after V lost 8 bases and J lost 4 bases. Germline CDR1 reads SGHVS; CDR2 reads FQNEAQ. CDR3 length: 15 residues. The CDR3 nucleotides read TGTGCCAGCGTCCTAGGACAGGGCATCACCTATGGCTACACCTTC. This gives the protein CASVLGQGITYGYTF.

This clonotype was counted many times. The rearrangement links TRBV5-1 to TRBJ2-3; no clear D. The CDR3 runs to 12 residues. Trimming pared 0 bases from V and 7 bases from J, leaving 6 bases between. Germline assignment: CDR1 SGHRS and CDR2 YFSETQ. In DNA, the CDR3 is TGCGCCAGCAGCTTGGATCGTCATACGCAGTATTTT. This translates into CASSLDRHTQYF.

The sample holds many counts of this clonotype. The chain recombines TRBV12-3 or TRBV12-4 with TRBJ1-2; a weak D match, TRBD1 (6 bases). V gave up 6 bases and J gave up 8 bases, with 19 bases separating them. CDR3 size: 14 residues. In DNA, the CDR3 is TGTGCCAGCAGAGCTCTGGGACACCTGGGCGGCTACACCTTC. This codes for CASRALGHLGGYTF.

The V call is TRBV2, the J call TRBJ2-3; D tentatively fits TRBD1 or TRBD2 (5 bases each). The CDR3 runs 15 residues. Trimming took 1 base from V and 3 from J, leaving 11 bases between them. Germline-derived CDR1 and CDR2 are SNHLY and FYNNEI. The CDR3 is CASSEVRERTDTQYF. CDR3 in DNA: TGTGCCAGCAGTGAAGTCAGGGAGCGAACAGATACGCAGTATTTT.

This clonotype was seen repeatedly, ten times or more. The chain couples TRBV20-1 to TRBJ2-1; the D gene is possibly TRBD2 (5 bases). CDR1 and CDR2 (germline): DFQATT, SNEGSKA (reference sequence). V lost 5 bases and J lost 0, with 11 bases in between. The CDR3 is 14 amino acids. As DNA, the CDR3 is TGCAGTGCTTTGACTATCGTCTCCTACAATGAGCAGTTCTTC. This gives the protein CSALTIVSYNEQFF.

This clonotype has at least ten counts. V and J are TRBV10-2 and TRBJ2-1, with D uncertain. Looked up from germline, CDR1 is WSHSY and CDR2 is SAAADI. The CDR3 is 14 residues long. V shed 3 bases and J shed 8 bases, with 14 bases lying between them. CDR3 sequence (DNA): TGCGCCAGCAGTGATCCTAGAGGTAGCCATGAGCAGTTCTTC. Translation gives CASSDPRGSHEQFF.

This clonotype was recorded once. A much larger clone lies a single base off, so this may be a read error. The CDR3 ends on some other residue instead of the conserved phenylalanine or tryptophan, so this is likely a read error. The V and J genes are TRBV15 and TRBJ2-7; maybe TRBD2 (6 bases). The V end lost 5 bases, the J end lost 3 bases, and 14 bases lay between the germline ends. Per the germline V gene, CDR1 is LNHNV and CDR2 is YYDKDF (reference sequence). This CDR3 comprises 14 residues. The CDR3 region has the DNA TGTGCCACCAGCCTCCTGGGGGGAAGCTACGAGCAGTACCTC. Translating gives CATSLLGGSYEQYL.

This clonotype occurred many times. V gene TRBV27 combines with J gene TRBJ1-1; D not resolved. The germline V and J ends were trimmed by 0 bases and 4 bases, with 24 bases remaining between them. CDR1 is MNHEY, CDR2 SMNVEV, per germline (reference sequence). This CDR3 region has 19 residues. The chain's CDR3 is CASSLSISGPEGPATEAFF. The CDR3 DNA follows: TGTGCCAGCAGTTTATCGATATCCGGACCCGAGGGTCCGGCCACTGAAGCTTTCTTT.

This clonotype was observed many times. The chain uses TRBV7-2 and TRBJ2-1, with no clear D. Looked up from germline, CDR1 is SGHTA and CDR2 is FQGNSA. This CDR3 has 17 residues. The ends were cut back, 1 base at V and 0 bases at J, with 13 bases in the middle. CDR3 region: CASSLGFFPSSYNEQFF. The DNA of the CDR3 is TGTGCCAGCAGCTTAGGTTTTTTCCCGAGCTCCTACAATGAGCAGTTCTTC.

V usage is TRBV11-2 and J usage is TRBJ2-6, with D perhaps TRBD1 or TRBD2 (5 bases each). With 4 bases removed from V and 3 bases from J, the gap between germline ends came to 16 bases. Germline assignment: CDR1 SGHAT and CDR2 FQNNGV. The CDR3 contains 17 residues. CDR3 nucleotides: TGTGCCAGCAGCTCGCTGGGGACGGGGAGTGGGGCCAACGTCCTGACTTTC. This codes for CASSSLGTGSGANVLTF.

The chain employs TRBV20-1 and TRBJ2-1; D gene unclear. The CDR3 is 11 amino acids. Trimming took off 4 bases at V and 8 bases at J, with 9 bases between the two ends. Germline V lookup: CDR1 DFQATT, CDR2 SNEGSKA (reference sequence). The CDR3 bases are TGCAGTGCTAAATCGCGGCATGAGCAGTTCTTC. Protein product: CSAKSRHEQFF.

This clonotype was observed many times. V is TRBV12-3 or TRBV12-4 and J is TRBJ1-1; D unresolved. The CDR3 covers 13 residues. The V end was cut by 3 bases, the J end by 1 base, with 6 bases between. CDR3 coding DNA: TGTGCCAGCAGTTTTGCGGGGAACACTGAAGCTTTCTTT. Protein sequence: CASSFAGNTEAFF.

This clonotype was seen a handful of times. The CDR3 region has the DNA TGTGCCAGCACGACTAGCGGGAGGGCCGGGGAGCTGTTTTTT. Translating it yields CASTTSGRAGELFF. V and J are TRBV6-2 or TRBV6-3 and TRBJ2-2; 14 bases line up with TRBD2. The germline CDR1 and CDR2 sequences are MNHEY and SVGEGT. This CDR3 has 14 amino acids. Trimming cost V 7 bases and J 6 bases; bases outside gene matches: 1.

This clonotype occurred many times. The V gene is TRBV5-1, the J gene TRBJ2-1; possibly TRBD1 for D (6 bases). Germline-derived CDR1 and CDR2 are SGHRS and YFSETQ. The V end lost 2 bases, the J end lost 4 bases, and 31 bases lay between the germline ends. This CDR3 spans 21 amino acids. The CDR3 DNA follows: TGCGCCAGCAGCTTAAGACCCGGGACAAGGACCCCTCTATCCCCTTACAATGAGCAGTTCTTC. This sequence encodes CASSLRPGTRTPLSPYNEQFF.